A single sample gave rise to the 9 T cell receptor beta chains below, sequenced in a study of T cell responses to AZD1222 COVID-19 vaccine. Assay used: immunoSEQ multiplex PCR; TCRdb lists only in-frame clones, some missing. The sample has hundreds of thousands of clones, 85% to 95% seen once. The sample in question was peripheral blood, obtained on day 0 of MenACWY control vaccination. The receptors stem from an adult in good health.

Only one count was recorded for this clone. V gene TRBV2 combines with J gene TRBJ1-2, with 8 bases aligning to TRBD1. CDR1 SNHLY and CDR2 FYNNEI come from the germline V gene. V shed 6 bases, J shed 8 bases, and the junction held 2 bases outside the gene matches. The CDR3 is 11 amino acids. CDR3 nucleotides: TGTGCCAGCAGACAGGGGGACGGCTACACCTTC. Translating gives CASRQGDGYTF.

This clone came up once. The chain combines TRBV5-1 with TRBJ2-7; D not resolved. The CDR3 runs 14 residues. With 0 bases removed from V and 3 bases from J, the gap between germline ends came to 10 bases. Germline V gene sequence: CDR1 SGHRS, CDR2 YFSETQ. CDR3 sequence: CASSLGAGNYEQYF. The CDR3 nucleotides read TGCGCCAGCAGCTTGGGGGCAGGTAACTACGAGCAGTACTTC.

The chain recombines TRBV12-3 or TRBV12-4 with TRBJ1-1; no clear D. CDR3 length equals 13 residues. The V and J ends lost 9 bases and 6 bases respectively, with 17 bases between them. CDR3 amino acids: CASANLARPEAFF. The CDR3 DNA sequence: TGTGCCAGTGCTAACCTCGCACGGCCTGAAGCTTTCTTT.

The chain couples TRBV6-5 to TRBJ1-2; D might be TRBD1 (6 bases). The germline CDR1 and CDR2 sequences are MNHEY and SVGAGI. Trimming stripped 7 bases from V and 10 bases from J, with 19 bases between. The CDR3 runs to 13 residues. Written as DNA, the CDR3 is TGTGCCAGCACTACTCCGGGACAACACCCCTACACCTTC. It translates to CASTTPGQHPYTF.

V is TRBV3-1 (or the pseudogene TRBV3-2) and J is TRBJ2-7, with a weak D call TRBD2 (6 bases). Germline CDR1 reads LGHDT; CDR2 reads YNNKEL (reference sequence). The CDR3 runs 14 residues. The V end lost 0 bases, the J end lost 6 bases, and 12 bases lay between the germline ends. The CDR3 loop is CASSQDSGVREQYF. The CDR3 DNA sequence: TGTGCCAGCAGCCAAGATTCGGGGGTCCGCGAGCAGTACTTC.

The V and J genes are TRBV6-1 and TRBJ2-3; unclear D gene. The V and J ends lost 0 bases and 3 bases respectively, with 10 bases between them. The germline gives CDR1 MNHNS, CDR2 SASEGT. The CDR3 is 15 residues long. CDR3 in DNA: TGTGCCAGCAGTGAAGCAGCAGTGGCGACAGATACGCAGTATTTT. Its protein is CASSEAAVATDTQYF.

The chain is built from TRBV19 and TRBJ2-3; unclear D gene. The V end was cut by 3 bases, the J end by 2 bases, with 12 bases between. The CDR3 loop spans 15 amino acids. Germline V CDR1 and CDR2: LNHDA, SQIVND (reference sequence). For the CDR3, the DNA is TGTGCCAGTAGTATCTCCGTCGGCCCCACAGATACGCAGTATTTT. Its translation is CASSISVGPTDTQYF.

This clone showed up just once. V gene TRBV11-2 combines with J gene TRBJ2-3, with D possibly TRBD2 on 5 matching bases. The CDR3 totals 16 residues. Germline CDR1 and CDR2: SGHAT and FQNNGV. V shed 2 bases and J shed 3 bases, with 15 bases lying between them. This chain's CDR3 is CASSLSSVGKTDTQYF. CDR3 sequence (DNA): TGTGCCAGCAGCTTAAGTTCGGTCGGGAAGACAGATACGCAGTATTTT.

As to this clone: The same CDR3 can be traced to other DNA sequences in this sample. This chain links TRBV3-1 (or the pseudogene TRBV3-2) with TRBJ1-1; no clear D. The germline gives CDR1 LGHDT, CDR2 YNNKEL (reference sequence). This CDR3 region has 14 residues. The V end lost 3 bases, the J end lost 1 base, and 9 bases lay between the germline ends. CDR3 region: CASSQGQRNTEAFF. The CDR3 DNA reads as TGTGCCAGCAGCCAGGGCCAGCGGAACACTGAAGCTTTCTTT.